This T cell receptor beta chain was sequenced for a study of cytomegalovirus exposure and HLA in healthy donors. Overall study findings and caveats: In a later analysis, TCR beta V- and J-gene trimming showed a link to a missense DCLRE1C variant. Researchers reportedly found TCR beta sequences accurately predicted most subjects' HLA-A and HLA-B alleles. There were some V segments, including TRBV6-2 and TRBV6-3, excluded as indistinguishable.

Likely unrecorded immune exposures existed in these nominally healthy donors. This clone was recorded only once. Its antigen is undetermined. PCR involved 60 Vbeta and 13 Jbeta primers. TCRdb's copy holds only in-frame clones and misses some; the assay was immunoSEQ multiplex PCR. The sample holds about 140,000 clones, about 80% seen once. CDR1 and CDR2 from the germline V gene are SQVTM and ANQGSEA. V lost 7 bases to trimming and J lost 1 base; unmatched junction nucleotides: 13. The CDR3 is made up of 18 amino acids. The sequence was collected from a man aged 25 to 45 in good health and CMV-seronegative. The sample consisted of PBMCs. The J gene is TRBJ2-1, the V gene TRBV29-1; TRBD2 agrees at 13 bases. The CDR3 sequence: CSAFSPGLAGVSYNEQFF. The DNA for the CDR3 is TGCAGCGCCTTCTCTCCTGGACTAGCGGGGGTATCCTACAATGAGCAGTTCTTC.